This TCR beta chain appears in the sequencing data of a study of blood T cell repertoires in COVID-19. CDR1 DFQATT and CDR2 SNEGSKA come from the germline V gene (reference sequence). This CDR3 contains 11 residues. Trimming took off 3 bases at V and 6 bases at J, with 8 bases between the two ends. Generated by immunoSEQ multiplex PCR, the TCRdb table keeps only in-frame clones and is missing some. The table lists tens of thousands of clones, roughly 80% of them singletons. The sample consisted of peripheral blood. The V and J genes are TRBV20-1 and TRBJ1-2; D gene ambiguous. This sequence was found in a human donor with acute or convalescent COVID-19. The donor label of this sample is uncertain. CDR3 in DNA: TGCAGTGCTAGCCCGGGGAATGGCTACACCTTC. Residues: CSASPGNGYTF.